This TCR beta chain was sequenced in a study of CD8 T cells in Susac syndrome (dated by TCRdb to about 2019). Broadly, across the study: Whether CD8+ T cell activation and differentiation in Susac syndrome was antigen driven was tested using repertoire sequencing. Study-wide conclusions, independent of this receptor: The number of individuals in the TCR sequencing and HLA analysis was acknowledged as relatively small.

RNA was extracted using the RNeasy kit, and about 0.45 to 1 microgram was reverse transcribed with random hexamers. TCR beta CDR3 regions were amplified with the immunoSEQ multiplex PCR assay covering 54 Vbeta and 13 Jbeta segments. Bias from PCR amplification was corrected by using a synthetic template baseline for primer optimization and for computational correction. Per the authors' processing: Only productive sequences were kept, with reads annotated to V, D and J genes according to IMGT and analyzed in immunoSEQ Analyzer. Clonality was computed as one minus Shannon entropy normalized by log2 of the number of productive unique sequences. Public and private clones were assessed among the 100 most prevalent clones of each patient and control. Clones were defined as Susac-specific when absent from the healthy and MS cohorts, from roughly 1,100 published viral clones and from other ImmuneACCESS disease sequences. TCRdb redid the processing of the public reads, applying fastp at Q25 and MiXCR, and retained in-frame beta chains. Records with the same CDR3 protein are collapsed into one entry carrying the most frequent genes and DNA. Clone size and V and J calls follow TCRdb, not the original study. The table for this sample lists about 120,000 distinct CDR3 sequences; around 90% of them were counted only once. In total, the top ten clones hold 0.13% to 0.15% of the sample.

Peripheral blood CD8+ and CD4+ T cells from healthy donors, Susac syndrome patients and multiple sclerosis patients were profiled using high-throughput TCR beta sequencing. Healthy donors were included as age- and sex-matched controls. Bulk CD8+ and CD4+ T cells were purified by magnetic negative isolation, while CD8+ TEMRA cells were enriched using FACS. Blood was drawn into EDTA tubes, processed within 24 hours, and PBMCs were isolated by density gradient centrifugation. PBMCs intended for TCR sequencing were cryopreserved in liquid nitrogen and were subsequently thawed in a 37 degrees C water bath. The sorted or isolated CD4+, CD8+ and CD8+ TEMRA cells reached a purity of at least 90%. Concerning this clonotype itself: What this receptor recognizes is not known. Per-nucleotide qualities are absent, and no much larger clonotype sits a single base away.

Between the V and J ends, shortened by 2 bases and 1 base respectively, the junction contains 5 bases. From the germline V gene (reference sequence), CDR1 is MNHNY and CDR2 is SVGAGI. Measured from the cysteine to the phenylalanine, the CDR3 is 13 residues long. Only the CDR3 DNA stays, 39 bases, in frame from base 1. The receptor chain draws on TRBV6-6 and TRBJ1-1, with an unclear D gene assignment. Sequenced: CD4+ T cells from PBMCs. The receptor comes from a human donor in good health. The CDR3 region: CASSYDWNTEAFF. The DNA sequence is TGTGCCAGCAGTTACGACTGGAACACTGAAGCTTTCTTT.